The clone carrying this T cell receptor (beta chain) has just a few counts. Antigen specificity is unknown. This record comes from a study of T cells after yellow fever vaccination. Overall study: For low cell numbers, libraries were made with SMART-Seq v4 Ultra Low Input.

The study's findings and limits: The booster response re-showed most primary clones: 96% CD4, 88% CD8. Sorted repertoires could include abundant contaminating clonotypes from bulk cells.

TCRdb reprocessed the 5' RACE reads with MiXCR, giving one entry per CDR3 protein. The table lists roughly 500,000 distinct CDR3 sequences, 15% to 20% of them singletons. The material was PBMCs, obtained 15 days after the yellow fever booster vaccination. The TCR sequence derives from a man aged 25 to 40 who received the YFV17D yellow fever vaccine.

The CDR3 sequence: CASSPAGVAGDTQYF. The CDR3 region has the DNA TGTGCCAGCTCACCCGCGGGCGTGGCAGGAGATACGCAGTATTTT. The chain has TRBV18 and TRBJ2-3, with D possibly TRBD2 on 5 matching bases. Germline V lookup: CDR1 KGHSH, CDR2 LQKENI. The CDR3 has 15 amino acids. Trimming left V 3 bases short and J 5 bases short, with 15 bases between.